The 21 T cell receptor beta chains below were found in one sample sequenced in a study of vaccination effects on CD4 cells after COVID-19. The protocol was immunoSEQ multiplex PCR, while the TCRdb copy is restricted to in-frame clones and leaves out a portion. The sample has more than 35,000 clones, approximately 67% seen once; the top ten hold over 4%. Investigators separated out CD4+ T cells once around 9 days of culture had passed. The antigens for these receptors are not known. The sequenced sample was CD4+ T cells from PBMCs cultured without peptide, obtained before COVID-19 vaccination. Receptors originate from a human donor who received a COVID-19 vaccine.

The chain is built from TRBV2 and TRBJ2-3, with 9 bases matching TRBD2. The J segment lost 4 bases and the V segment lost 8 bases, leaving 13 bases of the junction unmatched. The germline V gene encodes CDR1 SNHLY and CDR2 FYNNEI. The CDR3 is 16 residues long. DNA of the CDR3: TGTGCCAGCCTCAGACTTATAGCGGGAGCGTCAGATACGCAGTATTTT. Residues: CASLRLIAGASDTQYF.

V gene TRBV2 combines with J gene TRBJ1-1, with a weak D call TRBD1 (5 bases). In germline, CDR1 is SNHLY, CDR2 FYNNEI. The CDR3 is made up of 13 amino acids. Trimming removed 6 bases from V and 1 base from J, with 9 bases in between. The CDR3 region has the DNA TGTGCCAGCAGGGGACGGCCGAACACTGAAGCTTTCTTT. It yields the protein CASRGRPNTEAFF.

The chain couples TRBV18 to TRBJ1-1; TRBD1 aligns across 7 bases. V lost 3 bases to trimming and J lost 3 bases; unmatched junction nucleotides: 7. The germline V gene encodes CDR1 KGHSH and CDR2 LQKENI. CDR3 length: 15 amino acids. Here the CDR3 reads CASSPQTGPDTEAFF. CDR3 nucleotides: TGTGCCAGCTCACCTCAGACAGGGCCCGACACTGAAGCTTTCTTT.

The chain employs TRBV19 and TRBJ1-3; D perhaps matches TRBD1 (6 bases). V was clipped by 4 bases and J by 3 bases, with 10 bases between them. The germline V gene encodes CDR1 LNHDA and CDR2 SQIVND (reference sequence). CDR3 size: 14 residues. CDR3 sequence: CASSRGGGGNTIYF. The CDR3 nucleotides read TGTGCCAGTAGTAGAGGGGGGGGTGGAAACACCATATATTTT. Complete variable domain (other parts from reference TRBV19 and TRBJ1-3): DGGITQSPKYLFRKEGQNVTLSCEQNLNHDAMYWYRQDPGQGLRLIYYSQIVNDFQKGDIAEGYSVSREKKESFPLTVTSAQKNPTAFYLCASSRGGGGNTIYFGEGSWLTVV.

The V and J genes are TRBV5-1 and TRBJ2-1; D may be TRBD1 (6 bases). Trimming shortened V by 0 bases and J by 9 bases, and 13 bases separated the two germline ends. In germline, CDR1 is SGHRS, CDR2 YFSETQ. The CDR3 covers 14 residues. The CDR3 loop is CASSLAPGVAEQFF. In DNA form, the CDR3 reads TGCGCCAGCAGCTTGGCGCCAGGGGTGGCTGAGCAGTTCTTC.

V gene TRBV10-3 combines with J gene TRBJ2-4; 8 bases line up with TRBD1. CDR1 and CDR2 (germline): ENHRY, SYGVKD. Trimming removed 3 bases from V and 5 bases from J; junction bases left unmatched: 3. The CDR3 runs 14 residues. CDR3 DNA: TGTGCCATCAGTGACGACAGGGGACAAAACATTCAGTACTTC. As protein: CAISDDRGQNIQYF.

The CDR3 loop is CAISPYFNEQFF. As DNA, the CDR3 is TGTGCCATCAGCCCTTACTTCAATGAGCAGTTCTTC. The rearrangement uses TRBV10-3 and TRBJ2-1; no firm D call. Germline V CDR1 and CDR2: ENHRY, SYGVKD. V was trimmed by 6 bases and J by 6 bases, leaving 9 bases between them. The CDR3 covers 12 residues.

V gene TRBV11-2 combines with J gene TRBJ2-3, with 7 nucleotides matching TRBD1. V dropped 5 bases and J dropped 2; count of bases not matched to a gene: 10. The CDR3 covers 16 residues. Germline-derived CDR1 and CDR2 are SGHAT and FQNNGV. CDR3 sequence reads: CASSLRQGGSTDTQYF. DNA of the CDR3: TGTGCCAGCAGCCTCCGACAGGGTGGGTCCACAGATACGCAGTATTTT.

This clone was recorded a few times. V and J are TRBV19 and TRBJ1-4; weak D call: TRBD1 (5 bases). Germline assignment: CDR1 LNHDA and CDR2 SQIVND (reference sequence). V shed 4 bases and J shed 0 bases, with 6 bases lying between them. The CDR3 is made up of 14 amino acids. Here the CDR3 reads CASSTGTTNEKLFF. The CDR3 DNA reads as TGTGCCAGTAGTACAGGGACAACTAATGAAAAACTGTTTTTT.

This clone was picked up a small number of times. CDR3 DNA: TGTGCCAGCAGCTTACAGGGAGGGGACACTGAAGCTTTCTTT. Its protein product is CASSLQGGDTEAFF. The rearrangement links TRBV7-2 to TRBJ1-1, with D possibly TRBD1 on 5 matching bases. Germline CDR1 SGHTA, CDR2 FQGNSA. The CDR3 totals 14 residues. Trimming pared 2 bases from V and 3 bases from J, leaving 10 bases between.

This chain links TRBV12-5 with TRBJ1-1; D may be TRBD1 (5 bases). V was pared by 1 base and J by 4 bases, with 7 bases between. The CDR3 runs 13 residues. Germline lookup yields CDR1 LGHNT and CDR2 FRNRAP. In DNA, the CDR3 is TGTGCTAGTGGTTTGGGTGGGACCACTGAAGCTTTCTTT. Encoded protein: CASGLGGTTEAFF. Variable domain in full (rest from reference TRBV12-5 and TRBJ1-1): DARVTQTPRHKVTEMGQEVTMRCQPILGHNTVFWYRQTMMQGLELLAYFRNRAPLDDSGMPKDRFSAEMPDATLATLKIQPSEPRDSAVYFCASGLGGTTEAFFGQGTRLTVV.

The chain joins TRBV5-1 to TRBJ2-5; TRBD2 matches at 7 bases. Germline lookup yields CDR1 SGHRS and CDR2 YFSETQ. The CDR3 has 15 amino acids. The V segment lost 0 bases and the J segment 3 bases; nucleotides outside the gene matches: 5. The CDR3 loop is CASSLAAGVEETQYF. The CDR3 bases are TGCGCCAGCAGCTTGGCCGCGGGGGTGGAAGAGACCCAGTACTTC.

The chain employs TRBV5-1 and TRBJ1-2, with D possibly matching TRBD1 (6 bases). The germline V and J ends were trimmed by 0 bases and 4 bases, with 28 bases remaining between them. Germline CDR1 is SGHRS and CDR2 is YFSETQ. The CDR3 sequence is 20 residues long. The CDR3: CASSLGAHLNNRDSLYGYTF. CDR3 bases: TGCGCCAGCAGCTTGGGGGCCCACCTTAATAACAGGGATTCACTCTATGGCTACACCTTC.

This clone was observed a single time. This chain joins TRBV5-1 and TRBJ2-7; TRBD1 aligns across 7 bases. V shed 1 base and J 2 bases; nucleotides not matched to a gene: 6. The germline CDR1 and CDR2 sequences are SGHRS and YFSETQ. The CDR3 has 15 residues. In DNA form, the CDR3 reads TGCGCCAGCAGCTTGACAGGGGCCCCTGCCTACGAGCAGTACTTC. It specifies CASSLTGAPAYEQYF.

The V and J genes are TRBV16 and TRBJ1-2; tentatively, D is TRBD1 (5 bases). This CDR3 comprises 15 residues. The ends were cut back, 1 base at V and 2 bases at J, with 11 bases in the middle. Germline CDR1 is KGHSY and CDR2 is FQNENV. CDR3 nucleotide sequence: TGTGCCAGCAGCCAATTAGGGGAGGCAAACTATGGCTACACCTTC. As protein: CASSQLGEANYGYTF. The variable domain in full, completed from reference TRBV16 and TRBJ1-2, reads GEEVAQTPKHLVRGEGQKAKLYCAPIKGHSYVFWYQQVLKNEFKFLISFQNENVFDETGMPKERFSAKCLPNSPCSLEIQATKLEDSAVYFCASSQLGEANYGYTFGSGTRLTVV.

The chain is built from TRBV12-5 and TRBJ2-2; TRBD2 aligns across 7 bases. The CDR3 totals 18 residues. Germline V gene sequence: CDR1 LGHNT, CDR2 FRNRAP. The J segment lost 5 bases and the V segment lost 1 base, leaving 13 bases of the junction unmatched. This chain's CDR3 is CASGLDPSSGGRTGELFF. As DNA, the CDR3 is TGTGCTAGTGGTTTGGATCCTAGCTCGGGAGGTCGGACCGGGGAGCTGTTTTTT.

The CDR3 spells CASSIGQGGTEAFF. The CDR3 region has the DNA TGTGCCAGCAGCATAGGACAGGGAGGCACTGAAGCTTTCTTT. V is TRBV5-4 and J is TRBJ1-1; TRBD1 matches 8 bases. With V trimmed by 4 bases and J by 4 bases, 6 bases remained unmatched. This CDR3 is built from 14 residues. The germline V gene encodes CDR1 SGHNT and CDR2 YYREEE (reference sequence).

This clone was seen just once. V gene TRBV4-1 combines with J gene TRBJ2-7; TRBD1 matches 9 bases. Germline-derived CDR1 and CDR2 are MGHRA and YSYEKL. This CDR3 has 15 amino acids. The V segment lost 0 bases and the J segment 6 bases; nucleotides outside the gene matches: 6. This CDR3 reads CASSQEETGGREQYF. The CDR3 DNA is TGCGCCAGCAGCCAAGAGGAGACAGGGGGGCGCGAGCAGTACTTC.

The rearrangement joins TRBV7-2 to TRBJ2-7; 8 nucleotides align to TRBD1. V shed 2 bases and J 7 bases; nucleotides not matched to a gene: 7. The V gene's germline CDR1 is SGHTA and CDR2 FQGNSA. CDR3 length: 14 residues. The DNA for the CDR3 is TGTGCCAGCAGCTTACAGGGGGCAGGAGGTGAGCAGTACTTC. Its protein is CASSLQGAGGEQYF.

The chain employs TRBV4-2 and TRBJ1-6; 11 bases align to TRBD1. This CDR3 is built from 17 residues. The ends lost 4 bases at V and 5 bases at J; junction bases unmatched: 7. The germline V gene has CDR1 LGHNA and CDR2 YNFKEQ. The CDR3 loop reads CASSPRTGGEDNSPLHF. The CDR3 region has the DNA TGTGCCAGCAGCCCGCGGACAGGGGGCGAGGATAATTCACCCCTCCACTTT.

The V and J genes are TRBV6-2 or TRBV6-3 and TRBJ1-1; TRBD1 might be the D (5 bases). In germline, CDR1 is MNHEY, CDR2 SVGEGT. The CDR3 is made up of 13 amino acids. V dropped 3 bases and J dropped 1 base, with 6 bases sitting between them. The CDR3 here is CASSYGQNTEAFF. As DNA, the CDR3 is TGTGCCAGCAGTTATGGACAGAACACTGAAGCTTTCTTT.